The 3 T cell receptor beta chains presented below share a single source sample, sequenced in a study of beta chain features in type 1 diabetes. Their target antigens are unknown. Study-level findings and limits: TCRB CDR3 length was moderately but significantly reduced in all four CD4+ subsets of Type 1 diabetes patients.

The authors reverse transcribed all of the isolated RNA, so sequencing captured expressed TCRB transcripts. Profiled with immunoSEQ multiplex PCR; TCRdb holds only in-frame clones, not every one. Of roughly 700,000 clones listed, 13% are singletons. Sequencing was done on a sample of naive CD4+ T cells from blood. These receptors were collected from a man aged 18 to 29 with type 1 diabetes.

This clone came up a few times. This sequence joins TRBV19 and TRBJ2-5; D gene uncertain. V was cut by 2 bases and J by 5 bases, with 12 bases left in between. The CDR3 is made up of 14 amino acids. The germline V gene has CDR1 LNHDA and CDR2 SQIVND (reference sequence). The CDR3 spells CASSIRSSQETQYF. The DNA for the CDR3 is TGTGCCAGTAGTATACGGTCCAGCCAGGAGACCCAGTACTTC. Full variable domain (outside the CDR3, taken from reference TRBV19 and TRBJ2-5): DGGITQSPKYLFRKEGQNVTLSCEQNLNHDAMYWYRQDPGQGLRLIYYSQIVNDFQKGDIAEGYSVSREKKESFPLTVTSAQKNPTAFYLCASSIRSSQETQYFGPGTRLLVL.

In its sample, this clone was seen a few times. V usage is TRBV5-1 and J usage is TRBJ2-1; TRBD2 aligns across 7 bases. Germline values: CDR1 SGHRS, CDR2 YFSETQ. This CDR3 has 14 amino acids. With 4 bases clipped from V and 6 bases from J, the junction kept 7 bases outside the gene matches. CDR3 region: CASSGTTSFNEQFF. CDR3 in DNA: TGCGCCAGCAGCGGGACGACTAGCTTCAATGAGCAGTTCTTC.

The genes are TRBV15 and TRBJ2-3; D is perhaps TRBD1 (6 bases). Germline CDR1 and CDR2: LNHNV and YYDKDF (reference sequence). This CDR3 is 17 amino acids long. The V end lost 4 bases, the J end lost 0 bases, and 17 bases lay between the germline ends. The CDR3 bases are TGTGCCACCAGCAAGTTGCAGGACAGCTATAGCACAGATACGCAGTATTTT. It codes for CATSKLQDSYSTDTQYF. The whole variable domain, remainder taken from reference TRBV15 and TRBJ2-3, is DAMVIQNPRYQVTQFGKPVTLSCSQTLNHNVMYWYQQKSSQAPKLLFHYYDKDFNNEADTPDNFQSRRPNTSFCFLDIRSPGLGDTAMYLCATSKLQDSYSTDTQYFGPGTRLTVL.